The clone carrying this TCR beta chain was seen a handful of times. This entry belongs to a study of human T cells and chemical hapten exposure. Study in general: Across samples, TCR yields varied, mostly owing to small differences in pooled library volumes.

Each cDNA molecule in the library carried unique molecular identifiers. Using its own MiXCR run on the 5' RACE reads, TCRdb lists one record per CDR3 protein. The data hold 110,000 to 150,000 distinct CDR3 sequences, with 3.5% to 5% observed a single time. Unfractionated whole blood served as the source for total RNA extraction. From germline, CDR1 is MNHEY and CDR2 SVGAGI. This CDR3 is built from 15 residues. Trimming left V 2 bases short and J 4 bases short, with 11 bases between. This receptor was obtained from a female donor in good health. The chain employs TRBV6-5 and TRBJ2-2; no reliable D call. The CDR3 DNA is TGTGCCAGCAGTTACGGGTGGTTCGGCACCGGGGAGCTGTTTTTT. Amino acids: CASSYGWFGTGELFF.